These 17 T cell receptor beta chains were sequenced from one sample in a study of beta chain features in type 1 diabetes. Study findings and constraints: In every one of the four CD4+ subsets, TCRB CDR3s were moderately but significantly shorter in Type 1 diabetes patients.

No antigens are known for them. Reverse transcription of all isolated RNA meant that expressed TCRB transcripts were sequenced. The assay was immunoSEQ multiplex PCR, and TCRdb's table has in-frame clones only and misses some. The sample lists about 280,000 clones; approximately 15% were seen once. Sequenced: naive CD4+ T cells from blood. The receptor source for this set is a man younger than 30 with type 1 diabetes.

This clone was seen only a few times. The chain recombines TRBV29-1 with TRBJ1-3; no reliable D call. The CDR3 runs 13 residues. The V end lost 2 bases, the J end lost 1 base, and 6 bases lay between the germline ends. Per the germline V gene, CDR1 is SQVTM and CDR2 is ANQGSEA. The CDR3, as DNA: TGCAGCGTTGAACCGGGGTCTGGAAACACCATATATTTT. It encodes CSVEPGSGNTIYF.

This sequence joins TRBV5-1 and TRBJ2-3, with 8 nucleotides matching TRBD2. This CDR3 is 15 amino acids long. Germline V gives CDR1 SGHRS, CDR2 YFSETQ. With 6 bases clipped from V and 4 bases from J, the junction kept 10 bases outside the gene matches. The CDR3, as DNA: TGCGCCAGCAAAAATGCGGCGGGGGGTGCAGATACGCAGTATTTT. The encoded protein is CASKNAAGGADTQYF.

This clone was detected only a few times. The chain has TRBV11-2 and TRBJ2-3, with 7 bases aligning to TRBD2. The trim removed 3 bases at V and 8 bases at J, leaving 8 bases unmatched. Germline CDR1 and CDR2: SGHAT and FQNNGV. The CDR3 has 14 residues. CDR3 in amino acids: CASSLREGTGTQYF. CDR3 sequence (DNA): TGTGCCAGCAGCTTGAGGGAGGGAACGGGTACGCAGTATTTT.

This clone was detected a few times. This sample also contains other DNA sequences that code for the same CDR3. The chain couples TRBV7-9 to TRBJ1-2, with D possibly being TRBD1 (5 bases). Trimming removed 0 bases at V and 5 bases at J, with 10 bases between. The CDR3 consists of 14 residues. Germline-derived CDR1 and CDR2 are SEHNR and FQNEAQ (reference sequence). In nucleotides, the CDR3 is TGTGCCAGCAGCTTAGCGGGACGGGGGTATGGCTACACCTTC. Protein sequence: CASSLAGRGYGYTF. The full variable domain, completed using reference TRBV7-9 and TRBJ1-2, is DTGVSQNPRHKITKRGQNVTFRCDPISEHNRLYWYRQTLGQGPEFLTYFQNEAQLEKSRLLSDRFSAERPKGSFSTLEIQRTEQGDSAMYLCASSLAGRGYGYTFGSGTRLTVV.

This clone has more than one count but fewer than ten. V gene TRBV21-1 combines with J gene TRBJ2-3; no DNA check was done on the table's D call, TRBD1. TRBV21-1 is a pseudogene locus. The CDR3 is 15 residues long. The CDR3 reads CASSNMWGLLDTQYF. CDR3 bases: TGTGCCAGCAGCAATATGTGGGGCCTGTTGGATACGCAGTATTTT.

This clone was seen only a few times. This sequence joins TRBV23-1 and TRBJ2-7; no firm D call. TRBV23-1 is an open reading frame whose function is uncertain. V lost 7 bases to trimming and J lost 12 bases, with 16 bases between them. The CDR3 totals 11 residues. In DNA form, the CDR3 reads TGCGCCAGCAAAAGAGGTCCGAGACCGTACTTC. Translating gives CASKRGPRPYF.

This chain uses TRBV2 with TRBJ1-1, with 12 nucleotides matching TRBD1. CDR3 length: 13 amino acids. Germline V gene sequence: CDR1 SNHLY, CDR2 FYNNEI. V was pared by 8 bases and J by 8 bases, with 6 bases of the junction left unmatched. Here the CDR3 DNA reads TGTGCCAGCGGGACAGGGGGCGGGAAGGAAGCTTTCTTT. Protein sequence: CASGTGGGKEAFF.

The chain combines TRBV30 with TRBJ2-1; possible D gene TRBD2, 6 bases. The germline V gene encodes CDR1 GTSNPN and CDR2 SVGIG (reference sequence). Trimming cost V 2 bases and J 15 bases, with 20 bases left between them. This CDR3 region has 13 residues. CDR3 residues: CAWSPQLAAGRFF. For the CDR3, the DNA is TGTGCCTGGAGTCCACAACTAGCCGCCGGGCGGTTCTTC.

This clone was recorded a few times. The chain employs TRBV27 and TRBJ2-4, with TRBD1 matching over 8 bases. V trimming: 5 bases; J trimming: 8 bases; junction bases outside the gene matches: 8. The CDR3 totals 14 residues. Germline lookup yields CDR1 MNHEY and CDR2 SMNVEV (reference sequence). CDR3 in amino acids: CASSLRGPADIQYF. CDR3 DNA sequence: TGTGCCAGCAGTCTCAGGGGGCCGGCGGACATTCAGTACTTC.

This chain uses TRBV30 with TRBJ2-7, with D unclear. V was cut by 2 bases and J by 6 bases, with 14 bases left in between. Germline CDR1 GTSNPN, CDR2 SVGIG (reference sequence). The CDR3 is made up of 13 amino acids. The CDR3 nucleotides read TGTGCCTGGAGTTTGAATGAACAGACCGAGCAGTACTTC. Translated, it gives CAWSLNEQTEQYF.

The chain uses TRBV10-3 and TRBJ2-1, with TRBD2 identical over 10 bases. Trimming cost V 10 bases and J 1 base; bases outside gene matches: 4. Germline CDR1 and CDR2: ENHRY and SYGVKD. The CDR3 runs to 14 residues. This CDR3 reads CATASGRSYNEQFF. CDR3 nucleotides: TGTGCCACTGCTAGCGGGAGATCCTACAATGAGCAGTTCTTC.

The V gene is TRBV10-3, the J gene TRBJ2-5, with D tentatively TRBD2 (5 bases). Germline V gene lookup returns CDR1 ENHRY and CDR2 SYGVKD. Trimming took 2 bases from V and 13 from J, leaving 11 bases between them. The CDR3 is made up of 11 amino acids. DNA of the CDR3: TGTGCCATCAGTGAGGGCCGGACTCGGTACTTC. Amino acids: CAISEGRTRYF.

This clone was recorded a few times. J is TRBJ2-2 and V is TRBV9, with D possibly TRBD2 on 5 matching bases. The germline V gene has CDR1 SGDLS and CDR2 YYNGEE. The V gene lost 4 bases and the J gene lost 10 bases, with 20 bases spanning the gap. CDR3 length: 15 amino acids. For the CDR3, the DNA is TGTGCCAGCAGCAAGAGCCGCGGCGGGTTCATGGAGCTGTTTTTT. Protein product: CASSKSRGGFMELFF.

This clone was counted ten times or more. This CDR3 reads CASSQVRGNTEAFF. The DNA for the CDR3 is TGCGCCAGCAGCCAAGTTCGCGGGAACACTGAAGCTTTCTTT. This chain joins TRBV4-3 and TRBJ1-1; D is unclear. V lost 1 base to trimming and J lost 1 base, with 7 bases between them. Germline CDR1 is LGHNA and CDR2 is YSLEER. The CDR3 extends over 14 amino acids.

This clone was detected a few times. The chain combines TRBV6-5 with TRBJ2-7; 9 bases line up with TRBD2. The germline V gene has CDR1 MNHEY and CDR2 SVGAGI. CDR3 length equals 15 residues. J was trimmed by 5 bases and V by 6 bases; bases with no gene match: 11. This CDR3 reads CASSRSGGDADEQYF. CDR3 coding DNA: TGTGCCAGCAGCCGTAGCGGGGGCGACGCCGACGAGCAGTACTTC.

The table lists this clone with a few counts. The DNA for the CDR3 is TGCAGCCCAAGGCGGACAGTTTCTAGCACAGATACGCAGTATTTT. The encoded protein is CSPRRTVSSTDTQYF. V usage is TRBV29-1 and J usage is TRBJ2-3, with D perhaps matching TRBD1 (6 bases). This CDR3 region has 15 residues. The germline V gene has CDR1 SQVTM and CDR2 ANQGSEA. V lost 8 bases and J 0 bases, leaving 18 bases between the germline ends.

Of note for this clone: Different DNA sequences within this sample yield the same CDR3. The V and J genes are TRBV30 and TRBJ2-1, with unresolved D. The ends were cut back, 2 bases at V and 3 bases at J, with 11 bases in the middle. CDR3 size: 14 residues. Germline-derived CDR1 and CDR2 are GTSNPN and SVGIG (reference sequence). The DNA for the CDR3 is TGTGCCTGGAGTTTGGCAGGCCTCTACAATGAGCAGTTCTTC. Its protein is CAWSLAGLYNEQFF.